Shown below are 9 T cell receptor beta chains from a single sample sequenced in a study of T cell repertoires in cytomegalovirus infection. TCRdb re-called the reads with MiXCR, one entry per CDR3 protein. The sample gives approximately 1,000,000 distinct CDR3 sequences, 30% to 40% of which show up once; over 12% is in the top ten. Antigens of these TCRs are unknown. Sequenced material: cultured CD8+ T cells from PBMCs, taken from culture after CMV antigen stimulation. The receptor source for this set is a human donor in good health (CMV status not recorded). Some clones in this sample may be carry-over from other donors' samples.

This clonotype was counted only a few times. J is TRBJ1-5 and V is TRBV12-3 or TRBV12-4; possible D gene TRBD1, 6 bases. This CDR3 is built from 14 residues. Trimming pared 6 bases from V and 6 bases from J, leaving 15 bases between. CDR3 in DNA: TGTGCCAGCAGCTCAGGGGTGGGTACTCAGCCCCAGCATTTT. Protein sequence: CASSSGVGTQPQHF.

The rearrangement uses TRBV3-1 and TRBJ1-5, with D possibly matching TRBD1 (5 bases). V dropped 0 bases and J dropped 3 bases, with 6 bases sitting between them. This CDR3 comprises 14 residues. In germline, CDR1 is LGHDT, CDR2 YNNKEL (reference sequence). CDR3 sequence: CASSQEGANQPQHF. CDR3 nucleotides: TGTGCCAGCAGCCAAGAAGGGGCCAATCAGCCCCAGCATTTT.

CDR3 protein: CASIEARGHGYTF. DNA for the CDR3: TGTGCCAGTATAGAAGCCAGGGGGCATGGCTACACCTTC. The chain is built from TRBV19 and TRBJ1-2; 8 nucleotides line up with TRBD1. The V segment lost 7 bases and the J segment 6 bases; nucleotides outside the gene matches: 7. The CDR3 is made up of 13 amino acids. Germline values: CDR1 LNHDA, CDR2 SQIVND (reference sequence).

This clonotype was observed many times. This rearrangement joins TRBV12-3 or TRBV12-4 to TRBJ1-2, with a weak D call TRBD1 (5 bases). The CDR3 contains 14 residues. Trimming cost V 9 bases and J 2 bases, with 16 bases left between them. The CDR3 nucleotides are TGTGCCAGTGTGAAGCGTGGGGGGAACTATGGCTACACCTTC. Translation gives CASVKRGGNYGYTF.

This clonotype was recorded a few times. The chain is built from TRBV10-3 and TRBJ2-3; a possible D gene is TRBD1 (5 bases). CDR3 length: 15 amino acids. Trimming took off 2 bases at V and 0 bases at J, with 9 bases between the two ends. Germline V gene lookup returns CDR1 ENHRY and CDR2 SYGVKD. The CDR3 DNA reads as TGTGCCATCAGTGAGGGGGCGGATAGCACAGATACGCAGTATTTT. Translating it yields CAISEGADSTDTQYF.

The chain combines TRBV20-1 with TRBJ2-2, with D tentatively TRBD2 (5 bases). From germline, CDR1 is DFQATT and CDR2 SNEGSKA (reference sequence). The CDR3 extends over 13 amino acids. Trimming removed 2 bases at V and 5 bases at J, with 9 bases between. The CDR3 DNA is TGCAGTGCTAGACCGTCGGGAACCGGGGAGCTGTTTTTT. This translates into CSARPSGTGELFF.

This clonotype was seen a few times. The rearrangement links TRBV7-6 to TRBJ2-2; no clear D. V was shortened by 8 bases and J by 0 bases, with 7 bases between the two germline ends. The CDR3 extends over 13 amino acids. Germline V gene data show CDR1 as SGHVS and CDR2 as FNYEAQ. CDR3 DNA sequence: TGTGCCAGCCAAATTTCGAACACCGGGGAGCTGTTTTTT. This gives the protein CASQISNTGELFF.

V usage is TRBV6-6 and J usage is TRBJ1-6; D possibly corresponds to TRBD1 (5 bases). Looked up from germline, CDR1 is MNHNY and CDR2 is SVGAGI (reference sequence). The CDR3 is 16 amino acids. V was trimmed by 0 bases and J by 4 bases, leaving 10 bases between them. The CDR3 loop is CASSYSLGGYNSPLHF. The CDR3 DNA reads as TGTGCCAGCAGTTACTCGTTGGGGGGGTATAATTCACCCCTCCACTTT.

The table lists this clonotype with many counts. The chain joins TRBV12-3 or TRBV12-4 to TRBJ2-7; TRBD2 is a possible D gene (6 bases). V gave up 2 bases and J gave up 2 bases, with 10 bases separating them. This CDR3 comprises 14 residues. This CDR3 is CASSLNGSPYEQYV. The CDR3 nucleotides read TGTGCCAGCAGTTTAAACGGGAGTCCCTACGAGCAGTACGTC.